The sequence of this TCR beta chain was determined in a study of blood T cell repertoires in COVID-19. Background on the study: Acute-phase and convalescent COVID-19 samples originated in the United States, Italy and Spain. Sources were T cells, B-cell-depleted T cells, or PBMCs; the material itself was cDNA or gDNA.

CDR1 is SQVTM, CDR2 ANQGSEA, per germline. The CDR3 is 12 amino acids. The J segment lost 8 bases and the V segment lost 6 bases, leaving 1 base of the junction unmatched. Only a few counts were recorded for this clone. Authors' processing steps: The authors estimated nucleated cell counts from reference gene primer amplification. Method: immunoSEQ multiplex PCR; TCRdb's copy keeps in-frame clones and lacks some. Clone size and V and J calls were adopted from that table, with D and trimming inferred from the DNA. The sample contains about 98,000 clones, under 85% of which appear only once. The chain couples TRBV29-1 to TRBJ2-1, with 13 bases lining up with TRBD2. This clonotype was sampled from a man between 65 and 85 years old with acute or convalescent COVID-19. Sequencing was done on a sample of peripheral blood. As DNA, the CDR3 is TGCAGCGTCGGACTAGCGGGAGATGAGCAGTTCTTC. Its protein is CSVGLAGDEQFF.